This T cell receptor beta chain was documented in a study of blood T cell repertoires in COVID-19. Overall study: Sites in the United States, Italy and Spain provided acute and convalescent COVID-19 samples. In each case, the material was cDNA or gDNA derived from T cells, B-cell-depleted T cells, or PBMCs.

In the authors' workflow: Estimation of nucleated cell counts relied on the amplification of reference gene primers. Assay used: immunoSEQ multiplex PCR; TCRdb lists only in-frame clones, some missing. The V and J calls and the clone size are those of that table, but D and trimming were determined from the DNA. Seen here are around 97,000 clones, approximately 84% observed once, and the top ten hold 13%. This CDR3 comprises 16 residues. Germline lookup yields CDR1 SGDLS and CDR2 YYNGEE. Trimming removed 2 bases at V and 1 base at J, with 15 bases between. The sample was peripheral blood. This chain joins TRBV9 and TRBJ2-5; D is unresolved. The sequence was collected from a human donor in a cohort sampled during active or convalescent COVID-19. CDR3 DNA sequence: TGTGCCAGCAGCGTTGGGTCTAGTATTGCCCAAGAGACCCAGTACTTC. Translated: CASSVGSSIAQETQYF.